The 17 T cell receptor beta chains given below trace back to one sample, sequenced in a study of blood T cell repertoires in COVID-19. Method: immunoSEQ multiplex PCR; TCRdb's copy keeps in-frame clones and lacks some. The table lists 20,000 to 25,000 clones, over 75% of them singletons, with roughly 10% in the top ten. The sequenced material came from peripheral blood. The source of these receptors is a human donor in a cohort sampled during active COVID-19. The donor label of this sample is uncertain.

J is TRBJ2-1 and V is TRBV27, with D tentatively TRBD1 (6 bases). V lost 3 bases and J lost 14, with 11 bases in between. The germline CDR1 and CDR2 sequences are MNHEY and SMNVEV (reference sequence). This CDR3 is 11 amino acids long. CDR3 in DNA: TGTGCCAGCAGTTTCCGACAGGAGGAGTTCTTC. Translation: CASSFRQEEFF.

The chain is built from TRBV6-1 and TRBJ1-4, with D possibly matching TRBD1 (6 bases). Germline V gene data show CDR1 as MNHNS and CDR2 as SASEGT. The CDR3 loop spans 16 amino acids. With 4 bases removed from V and 2 bases from J, the gap between germline ends came to 14 bases. The CDR3 DNA reads TGTGCCAGCAGTGGTCTCAGGGGTTTTACTAATGAAAAACTGTTTTTT. Its translation is CASSGLRGFTNEKLFF.

The chain employs TRBV28 and TRBJ2-5; a weak D match, TRBD2 (5 bases). Germline CDR1 is MDHEN and CDR2 is SYDVKM. This CDR3 comprises 15 residues. Trimming shortened V by 4 bases and J by 5 bases, and 17 bases separated the two germline ends. CDR3: CASSSWGDDRETQYF. CDR3 DNA sequence: TGTGCCAGCAGTTCTTGGGGAGACGATAGGGAGACCCAGTACTTC.

This rearrangement joins TRBV3-1 (or the pseudogene TRBV3-2) to TRBJ2-1, with D hard to call. V was trimmed by 1 base and J by 6 bases, leaving 13 bases between them. CDR1 LGHDT and CDR2 YNNKEL come from the germline V gene (reference sequence). This CDR3 spans 15 amino acids. CDR3 in amino acids: CASSQAGPGSNEQFF. The CDR3 DNA reads as TGTGCCAGCAGCCAAGCCGGTCCCGGGTCCAATGAGCAGTTCTTC.

This sequence joins TRBV5-1 and TRBJ2-7; 7 bases line up with TRBD1. CDR1 and CDR2 (germline): SGHRS, YFSETQ. This CDR3 contains 14 residues. The V segment lost 0 bases and the J segment 0 bases; nucleotides outside the gene matches: 0. The CDR3 sequence: CASSLGDSSYEQYF. Written as DNA, the CDR3 is TGCGCCAGCAGCTTGGGGGACAGCTCCTACGAGCAGTACTTC.

The chain employs TRBV7-2 and TRBJ2-1, with TRBD1 matching over 10 bases. The ends lost 5 bases at V and 5 bases at J; junction bases unmatched: 6. Per germline, CDR1 SGHTA and CDR2 FQGNSA. This CDR3 is 15 amino acids long. The CDR3 sequence: CASSPRTGGNNEQFF. As DNA, the CDR3 is TGTGCCAGCAGCCCTCGGACAGGGGGGAACAATGAGCAGTTCTTC. The complete variable domain, with remaining parts taken from reference TRBV7-2 and TRBJ2-1, reads GAGVSQSPSNKVTEKGKDVELRCDPISGHTALYWYRQSLGQGLEFLIYFQGNSAPDKSGLPSDRFSAERTGGSVSTLTIQRTQQEDSAVYLCASSPRTGGNNEQFFGPGTRLTVL.

The V and J genes are TRBV5-1 and TRBJ2-5, with TRBD2 matching 9 bases. The CDR3 loop spans 16 amino acids. Germline assignment: CDR1 SGHRS and CDR2 YFSETQ. Trimming removed 4 bases from V and 4 bases from J; junction bases left unmatched: 11. CDR3 in DNA: TGCGCCAGCAGCCCAGGTGGTAGCGGGAGTCCAGAGACCCAGTACTTC. Translating gives CASSPGGSGSPETQYF.

This clone was recorded a few times. V is TRBV19 and J is TRBJ1-5; D possibly corresponds to TRBD1 (6 bases). The CDR3 sequence is 15 residues long. Trimming pared 3 bases from V and 3 bases from J, leaving 12 bases between. CDR1 and CDR2 (germline): LNHDA, SQIVND (reference sequence). CDR3 region: CASSMRTEPNQPQHF. CDR3 DNA: TGTGCCAGTAGTATGAGGACAGAACCCAATCAGCCCCAGCATTTT.

The chain has TRBV7-9 and TRBJ2-2; unclear D gene. CDR1 is SEHNR and CDR2 is FQNEAQ in the germline V gene (reference sequence). CDR3 length: 14 residues. V lost 5 bases to trimming and J lost 3 bases, with 10 bases between them. CDR3 nucleotide sequence: TGTGCCAGCAGCCCGCCCCGCGACACCGGGGAGCTGTTTTTT. Protein: CASSPPRDTGELFF.

The gene calls are TRBV30 and TRBJ1-2; D unresolved. CDR3 length equals 14 residues. Trimming removed 0 bases at V and 4 bases at J, with 12 bases between. The germline gives CDR1 GTSNPN, CDR2 SVGIG (reference sequence). The CDR3: CAWSVREVRYGYTF. CDR3 in DNA: TGTGCCTGGAGTGTACGAGAGGTCCGCTATGGCTACACCTTC.

The V and J genes are TRBV27 and TRBJ2-7, with TRBD1 identical over 10 bases. The ends lost 5 bases at V and 2 bases at J; junction bases unmatched: 9. From germline, CDR1 is MNHEY and CDR2 SMNVEV (reference sequence). This CDR3 contains 16 residues. DNA for the CDR3: TGTGCCAGCAGTGTTTCCGGGACAGGGGTACCCTACGAGCAGTACTTC. Translated, it gives CASSVSGTGVPYEQYF.

This chain links TRBV2 with TRBJ2-3, with D possibly TRBD2 on 5 matching bases. Trimming removed 6 bases at V and 6 bases at J, with 10 bases between. The CDR3 sequence is 12 residues long. Germline V gives CDR1 SNHLY, CDR2 FYNNEI. The DNA for the CDR3 is TGTGCCAGCAGCCCTCGAGGGGATACGCAGTATTTT. It is translated as CASSPRGDTQYF.

This rearrangement joins TRBV10-3 to TRBJ2-1; D unclear. Germline values: CDR1 ENHRY, CDR2 SYGVKD. Trimming shortened V by 0 bases and J by 0 bases, and 6 bases separated the two germline ends. This CDR3 contains 15 residues. CDR3 nucleotides: TGTGCCATCAGTGAGTCAGCAAGCTCCTACAATGAGCAGTTCTTC. Protein: CAISESASSYNEQFF.

The chain carries TRBV6-4 and TRBJ2-5; maybe TRBD1 (6 bases). The CDR3 has 13 residues. Trimming shortened V by 3 bases and J by 5 bases, and 10 bases separated the two germline ends. CDR1 is MRHNA and CDR2 is SNTAGT in the germline V gene. The CDR3 nucleotides read TGTGCCAGCAGTGAGGTCAGGGGTGAGACCCAGTACTTC. Protein: CASSEVRGETQYF.

The chain links TRBV21-1 to TRBJ2-3; TRBD2 is the table's D call, not checked against the DNA. TRBV21-1 is a recognized pseudogene. The CDR3 runs to 16 residues. CDR3 region: CASSTPWASGRDTQYF. The DNA for the CDR3 is TGTGCCAGCAGCACTCCCTGGGCTAGCGGGAGGGATACGCAGTATTTT.

This chain joins TRBV10-1 and TRBJ1-6, with TRBD1 matching over 9 bases. From germline, CDR1 is WNHNN and CDR2 SYGVQD (reference sequence). CDR3 length: 15 residues. After removal of 6 bases from V and 6 bases from J, the junction contained 6 bases not matched to a gene. The CDR3 DNA follows: TGCGCCAGCAGCGACGGACAGGGGATTAATTCACCCCTCCACTTT. Protein sequence: CASSDGQGINSPLHF.

This chain uses TRBV20-1 with TRBJ2-1; 12 nucleotides agree with TRBD2. The J segment lost 7 bases and the V segment lost 3 bases, leaving 7 bases of the junction unmatched. This CDR3 contains 15 residues. From germline, CDR1 is DFQATT and CDR2 SNEGSKA (reference sequence). CDR3: CSASSTSGSLNEQFF. DNA of the CDR3: TGCAGTGCTAGTTCGACTAGCGGGAGTTTAAATGAGCAGTTCTTC.